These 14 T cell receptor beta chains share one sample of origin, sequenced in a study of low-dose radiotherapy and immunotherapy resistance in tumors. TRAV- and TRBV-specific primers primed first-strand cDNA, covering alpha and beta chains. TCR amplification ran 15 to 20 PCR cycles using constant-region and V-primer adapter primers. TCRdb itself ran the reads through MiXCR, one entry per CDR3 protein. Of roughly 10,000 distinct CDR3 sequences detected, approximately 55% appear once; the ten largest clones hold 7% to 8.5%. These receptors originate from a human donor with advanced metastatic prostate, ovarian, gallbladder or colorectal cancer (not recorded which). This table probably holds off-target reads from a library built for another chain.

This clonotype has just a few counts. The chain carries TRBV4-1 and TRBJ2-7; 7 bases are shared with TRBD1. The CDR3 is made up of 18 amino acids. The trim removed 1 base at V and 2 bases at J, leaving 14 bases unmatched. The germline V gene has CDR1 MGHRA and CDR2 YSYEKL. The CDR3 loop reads CASSQGVGLGQKPYEQYF. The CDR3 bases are TGCGCCAGCAGCCAAGGGGTTGGCCTGGGACAGAAACCCTACGAGCAGTACTTC.

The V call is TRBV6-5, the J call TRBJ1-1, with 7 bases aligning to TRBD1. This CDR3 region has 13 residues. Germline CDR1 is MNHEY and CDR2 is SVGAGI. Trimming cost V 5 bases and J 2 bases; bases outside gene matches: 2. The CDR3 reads CASSTGANTEAFF. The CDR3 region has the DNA TGTGCCAGCAGTACAGGGGCTAACACTGAAGCTTTCTTT.

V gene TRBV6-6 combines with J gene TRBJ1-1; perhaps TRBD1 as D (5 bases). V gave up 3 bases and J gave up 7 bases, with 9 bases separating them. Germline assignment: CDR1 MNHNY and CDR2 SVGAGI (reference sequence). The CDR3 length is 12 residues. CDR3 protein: CASSYSDIEAFF. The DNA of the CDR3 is TGTGCCAGCAGTTATTCGGACATTGAAGCTTTCTTT.

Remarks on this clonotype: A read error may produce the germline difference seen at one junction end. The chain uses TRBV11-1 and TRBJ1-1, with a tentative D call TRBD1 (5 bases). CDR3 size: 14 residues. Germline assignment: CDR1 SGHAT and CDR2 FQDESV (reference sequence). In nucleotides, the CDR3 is TGTGCCAGCAGCTTTTCTGGGGGGAACACTGAAGCTTTCTTC. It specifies CASSFSGGNTEAFF.

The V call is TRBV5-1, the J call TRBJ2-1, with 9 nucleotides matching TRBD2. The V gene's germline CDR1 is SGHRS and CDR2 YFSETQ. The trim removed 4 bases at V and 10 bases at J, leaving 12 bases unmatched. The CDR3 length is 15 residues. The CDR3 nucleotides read TGCGCCAGCAGCACGAGCGGGGGGACACTTGACGAGCAGTTCTTC. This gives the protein CASSTSGGTLDEQFF.

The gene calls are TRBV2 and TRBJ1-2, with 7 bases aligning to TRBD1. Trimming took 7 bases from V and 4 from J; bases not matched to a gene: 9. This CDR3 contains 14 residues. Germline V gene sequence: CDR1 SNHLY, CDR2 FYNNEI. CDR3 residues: CASTREAGGYGYTF. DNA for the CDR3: TGTGCCAGCACTCGCGAGGCAGGGGGCTATGGCTACACCTTC.

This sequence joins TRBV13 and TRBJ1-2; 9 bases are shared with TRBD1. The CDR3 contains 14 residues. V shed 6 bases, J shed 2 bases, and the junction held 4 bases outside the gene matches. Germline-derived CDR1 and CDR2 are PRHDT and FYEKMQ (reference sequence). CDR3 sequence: CASRRDRVNYGYTF. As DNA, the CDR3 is TGTGCCAGCAGGCGGGACAGGGTCAACTATGGCTACACCTTC.

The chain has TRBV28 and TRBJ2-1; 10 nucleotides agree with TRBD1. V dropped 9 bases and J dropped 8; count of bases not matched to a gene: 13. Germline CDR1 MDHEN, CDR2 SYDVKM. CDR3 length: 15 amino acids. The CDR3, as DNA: TGTGCCAGTTACCCCGGGACAGGGGCCTCCGATGAGCAGTTCTTC. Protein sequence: CASYPGTGASDEQFF.

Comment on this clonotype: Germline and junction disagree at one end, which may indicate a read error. This chain's CDR3 is CASSPPPMNAEAFF. As DNA, the CDR3 is TGTGCCAGCAGTCCCCCTCCGATGAACGCTGAAGCTTTCTTT. The chain combines TRBV12-3 or TRBV12-4 with TRBJ1-1; D remains ambiguous. This CDR3 is built from 14 residues.

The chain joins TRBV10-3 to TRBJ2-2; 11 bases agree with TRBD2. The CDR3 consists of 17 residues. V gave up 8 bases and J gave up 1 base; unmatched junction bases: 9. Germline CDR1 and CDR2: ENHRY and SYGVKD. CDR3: CAIQEPLAGGNTGELFF. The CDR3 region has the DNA TGTGCCATCCAGGAACCCCTAGCGGGGGGGAACACCGGGGAGCTGTTTTTT.

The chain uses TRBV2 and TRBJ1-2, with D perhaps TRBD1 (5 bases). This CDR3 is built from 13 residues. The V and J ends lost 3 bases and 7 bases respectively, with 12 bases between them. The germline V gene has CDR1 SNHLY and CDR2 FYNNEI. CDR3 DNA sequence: TGTGCCAGCAGTGAGTTGGGGCAGAGTGGCTACACCTTC. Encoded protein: CASSELGQSGYTF.

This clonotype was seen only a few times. DNA for the CDR3: TGTGCCAGCAGTGAAGATGGTGGGCAGTACTTC. The encoded protein is CASSEDGGQYF. J is TRBJ2-7 and V is TRBV2; D not resolved. Germline V gives CDR1 SNHLY, CDR2 FYNNEI. Trimming shortened V by 1 base and J by 9 bases, and 7 bases separated the two germline ends. CDR3 length: 11 residues.

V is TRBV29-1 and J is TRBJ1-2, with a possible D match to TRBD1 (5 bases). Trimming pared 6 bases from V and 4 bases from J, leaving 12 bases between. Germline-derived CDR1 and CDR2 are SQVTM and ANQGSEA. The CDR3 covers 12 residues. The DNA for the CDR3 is TGCAGCGTGGACACCCTAGGCTATGGCTACACCTTC. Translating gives CSVDTLGYGYTF.

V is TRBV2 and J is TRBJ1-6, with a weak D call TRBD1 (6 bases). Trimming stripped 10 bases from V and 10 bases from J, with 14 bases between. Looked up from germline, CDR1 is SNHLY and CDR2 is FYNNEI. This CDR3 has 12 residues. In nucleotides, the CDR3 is TGTGCCACCAGGGGCATTGGGTCACCCCTCCACTTT. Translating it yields CATRGIGSPLHF.